Each of the 5 T cell receptor beta chains below was sequenced from the same sample in a study of shared clonotypes between healthy human individuals. Naive CD8 cells lacked CD45RO and underwent positive selection for CCR7, leaving out terminally differentiated effector memory CD45RA+ cells. Data came from immunoSEQ multiplex PCR; TCRdb stores just in-frame clones and leaves some out. Seen here are around 2,100,000 clones, about 94% observed once, and the top ten hold 1% to 1.5%. Sample: naive CD8+ T cells sorted from blood. The receptor set was obtained from a man between 18 and 29 years old in good health.

Regarding this clone: The germline gene is not matched at one end of the junction; a read error may be the cause. J is TRBJ2-1 and V is TRBV6-5, with 7 bases matching TRBD1. Germline V gene lookup returns CDR1 MNHEY and CDR2 SVGAGI. The CDR3 is 15 amino acids. CDR3 sequence: CASSPDRASNNEQFF. As DNA, the CDR3 is TGTGCCAGCAGTCCCGACAGGGCCTCCAACAATGAGCAGTTCTTC.

This clone was seen once. This chain joins TRBV28 and TRBJ1-1; possible D gene TRBD1, 5 bases. The CDR3 totals 14 residues. CDR1 and CDR2 from the germline V gene are MDHEN and SYDVKM. V was clipped by 6 bases and J by 2 bases, with 13 bases between them. CDR3 bases: TGTGCCAGCAGGGCCCGGGGCAGCAACACTGAAGCTTTCTTT. It translates to CASRARGSNTEAFF. Complete variable domain (other parts from reference TRBV28 and TRBJ1-1): DVKVTQSSRYLVKRTGEKVFLECVQDMDHENMFWYRQDPGLGLRLIYFSYDVKMKEKGDIPEGYSVSREKKERFSLILESASTNQTSMYLCASRARGSNTEAFFGQGTRLTVV.

To note about this clone: The same CDR3 can be traced to other DNA sequences in this sample. This sequence joins TRBV27 and TRBJ2-7; possibly TRBD2 for D (6 bases). The ends were cut back, 4 bases at V and 0 bases at J, with 7 bases in the middle. The CDR3 spans 13 residues. Looked up from germline, CDR1 is MNHEY and CDR2 is SMNVEV (reference sequence). CDR3 residues: CASSWGDSYEQYF. CDR3 bases: TGTGCCAGCAGTTGGGGGGACTCCTACGAGCAGTACTTC.

Only one count was recorded for this clone. The genes are TRBV5-1 and TRBJ1-4, with 7 positions matching TRBD1. The CDR3 runs to 15 residues. Trimming took 1 base from V and 6 from J; bases not matched to a gene: 6. The germline CDR1 and CDR2 sequences are SGHRS and YFSETQ. As DNA, the CDR3 is TGCGCCAGCAGCTTGTCGCGGGACAGACATGAAAAACTGTTTTTT. It encodes CASSLSRDRHEKLFF.

This clone was detected once. The chain carries TRBV4-3 and TRBJ1-2; no firm D call. Trimming took off 0 bases at V and 3 bases at J, with 5 bases between the two ends. CDR1 and CDR2 (germline): LGHNA, YSLEER. The CDR3 totals 13 residues. DNA of the CDR3: TGCGCCAGCAGCCAAGATCCCTACTATGGCTACACCTTC. This translates into CASSQDPYYGYTF.